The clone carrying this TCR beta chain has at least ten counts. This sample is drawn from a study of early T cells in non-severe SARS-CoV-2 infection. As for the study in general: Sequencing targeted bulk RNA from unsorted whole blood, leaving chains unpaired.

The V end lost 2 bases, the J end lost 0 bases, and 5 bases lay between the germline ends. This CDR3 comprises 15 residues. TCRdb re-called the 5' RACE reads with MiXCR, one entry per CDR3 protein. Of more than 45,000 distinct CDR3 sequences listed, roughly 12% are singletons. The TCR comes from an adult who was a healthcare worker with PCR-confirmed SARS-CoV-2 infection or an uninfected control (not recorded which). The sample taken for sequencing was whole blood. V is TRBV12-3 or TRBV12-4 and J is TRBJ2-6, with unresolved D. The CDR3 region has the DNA TGTGCCAGCAGTTTACAGGACTCTGGGGCCAACGTCCTGACTTTC. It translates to CASSLQDSGANVLTF.